Shown below are 20 T cell receptor beta chains from a single sample sequenced in a study of blood T cell repertoires in COVID-19. Sequencing used immunoSEQ multiplex PCR; TCRdb keeps in-frame clones, though not all of them. The data hold about 240,000 clones, with roughly four fifths observed a single time. The sequenced sample consisted of peripheral blood. These receptors were collected from an elderly woman with COVID-19, enrolled during active disease.

The V gene is TRBV19, the J gene TRBJ1-4, with 7 bases fitting TRBD1. The CDR3 sequence is 14 residues long. From germline, CDR1 is LNHDA and CDR2 SQIVND (reference sequence). J lost 7 bases, V lost 6 bases, and 8 bases had no gene match. CDR3: CASSGTARSEKLFF. The CDR3 DNA reads as TGTGCCAGTAGCGGGACAGCTCGTTCTGAAAAACTGTTTTTT.

V is TRBV27 and J is TRBJ1-2; D remains unclear. The CDR3 is made up of 13 amino acids. V lost 5 bases and J 8 bases, leaving 15 bases between the germline ends. Per germline, CDR1 MNHEY and CDR2 SMNVEV (reference sequence). In DNA, the CDR3 is TGTGCCAGCAGTCTCGTCAGAAGCGGGGGCTACACCTTC. It translates to CASSLVRSGGYTF.

This sequence joins TRBV12-3 or TRBV12-4 and TRBJ1-6, with a tentative D call TRBD1 (5 bases). Trimming took off 3 bases at V and 9 bases at J, with 9 bases between the two ends. The CDR3 consists of 13 residues. The CDR3 reads CASSLGGSSPLHF. CDR3 nucleotides: TGTGCCAGCAGTTTGGGGGGTAGTTCACCCCTCCACTTT.

The chain recombines TRBV19 with TRBJ1-3, with D unclear. CDR3 length equals 12 residues. V dropped 3 bases and J dropped 4 bases, with 4 bases sitting between them. The germline V gene has CDR1 LNHDA and CDR2 SQIVND (reference sequence). This CDR3 reads CASSIVGNTIYF. CDR3 in DNA: TGTGCCAGTAGTATCGTGGGAAACACCATATATTTT.

The chain carries TRBV11-2 and TRBJ2-3; the match to TRBD1 covers 9 bases. The CDR3 extends over 15 amino acids. Germline CDR1 is SGHAT and CDR2 is FQNNGV. The ends lost 4 bases at V and 0 bases at J; junction bases unmatched: 2. CDR3 nucleotide sequence: TGTGCCAGCAGCTGGGACAGGGCTAGCACAGATACGCAGTATTTT. It codes for CASSWDRASTDTQYF.

This clone qualifies as medium-sized. The chain joins TRBV7-9 to TRBJ2-2, with 7 bases fitting TRBD2. The ends lost 1 base at V and 0 bases at J; junction bases unmatched: 5. Germline loops: CDR1 SEHNR, CDR2 FQNEAQ (reference sequence). The CDR3 contains 17 residues. The CDR3 loop is CASSLDALAANTGELFF. The CDR3 DNA is TGTGCCAGCAGCTTAGACGCCCTAGCGGCGAACACCGGGGAGCTGTTTTTT.

The chain couples TRBV5-1 to TRBJ2-1; maybe TRBD1 (5 bases). Trimming stripped 0 bases from V and 5 bases from J, with 18 bases between. CDR1 is SGHRS, CDR2 YFSETQ, per germline. This CDR3 contains 17 residues. The CDR3 reads CASSLGPQGSMDNEQFF. Here the CDR3 DNA reads TGCGCCAGCAGCTTGGGGCCCCAGGGAAGTATGGACAATGAGCAGTTCTTC.

The DNA for the CDR3 is TGTGCCAGCAGCTTAGATCAGACTAGGGGTGAGCAGTTCTTC. Translating it yields CASSLDQTRGEQFF. The chain is built from TRBV11-2 and TRBJ2-1; maybe TRBD2 (6 bases). CDR1 is SGHAT and CDR2 is FQNNGV in the germline V gene. Trimming left V 0 bases short and J 9 bases short, with 12 bases between. CDR3 length: 14 residues. Complete variable domain (other parts from reference TRBV11-2 and TRBJ2-1): EAGVAQSPRYKIIEKRQSVAFWCNPISGHATLYWYQQILGQGPKLLIQFQNNGVVDDSQLPKDRFSAERLKGVDSTLKIQPAKLEDSAVYLCASSLDQTRGEQFFGPGTRLTVL.

CDR3 protein: CASSEGRAVQPQHF. The CDR3, as DNA: TGTGCCAGCAGTGAAGGCAGGGCGGTTCAGCCCCAGCATTTT. The chain links TRBV2 to TRBJ1-5, with D possibly being TRBD1 (5 bases). The CDR3 extends over 14 amino acids. Trimming took 1 base from V and 6 from J, leaving 10 bases between them. Germline CDR1 and CDR2: SNHLY and FYNNEI.

This clone has more than one count but fewer than ten. This chain links TRBV7-9 with TRBJ2-7, with no clear D. The CDR3 is 13 residues long. Germline V CDR1 and CDR2: SEHNR, FQNEAQ (reference sequence). Trimming stripped 3 bases from V and 0 bases from J, with 6 bases between. CDR3 loop: CASSFSVSYEQYF. The CDR3 bases are TGTGCCAGCAGCTTCAGCGTCTCCTACGAGCAGTACTTC.

The CDR3 protein is CAWRVAGGTYEQYF. In DNA, the CDR3 is TGTGCCTGGAGGGTAGCGGGAGGGACCTACGAGCAGTACTTC. The chain has TRBV30 and TRBJ2-7, with 11 bases aligning to TRBD2. V was pared by 3 bases and J by 2 bases, with 3 bases of the junction left unmatched. This CDR3 is built from 14 residues. Looked up from germline, CDR1 is GTSNPN and CDR2 is SVGIG (reference sequence).

This clone was detected only once. The chain carries TRBV9 and TRBJ1-3; D gene unclear. Germline V gene data show CDR1 as SGDLS and CDR2 as YYNGEE. V was clipped by 0 bases and J by 4 bases, with 2 bases between them. This CDR3 comprises 12 residues. CDR3 bases: TGTGCCAGCAGCGTAGCGGGAAACACCATATATTTT. This sequence encodes CASSVAGNTIYF.

For the CDR3, the DNA is TGTGCCAGCAGCCCGCGAACCTCCGGTGAGCAGTTCTTC. It encodes CASSPRTSGEQFF. The chain is built from TRBV3-1 (or the pseudogene TRBV3-2) and TRBJ2-1; D gene uncertain. V was shortened by 4 bases and J by 9 bases, with 13 bases between the two germline ends. This CDR3 is 13 amino acids long. Germline V gene sequence: CDR1 LGHDT, CDR2 YNNKEL (reference sequence).

This chain connects TRBV30 to TRBJ1-4; tentative D call: TRBD1 (6 bases). With 1 base removed from V and 10 bases from J, the gap between germline ends came to 16 bases. The germline V gene encodes CDR1 GTSNPN and CDR2 SVGIG (reference sequence). The CDR3 consists of 14 residues. In nucleotides, the CDR3 is TGTGCCTGGAGTGCATCACAGGGACGGCCAAAACTGTTTTTT. It codes for CAWSASQGRPKLFF.

CDR3 amino acids: CASSLGLAGPTGELFF. CDR3 DNA sequence: TGTGCCAGCAGCTTAGGACTAGCGGGGCCAACCGGGGAGCTGTTTTTT. This chain uses TRBV7-2 with TRBJ2-2, with 11 bases identical to TRBD2. The germline CDR1 and CDR2 sequences are SGHTA and FQGNSA. This CDR3 spans 16 amino acids. Trimming at V came to 1 base and at J to 5 bases, leaving 3 bases not matched to a gene.

The rearrangement uses TRBV27 and TRBJ2-7, with 8 bases that match TRBD2. The CDR3 runs to 21 residues. The V gene's germline CDR1 is MNHEY and CDR2 SMNVEV (reference sequence). Trimming removed 0 bases from V and 3 bases from J; junction bases left unmatched: 22. The CDR3 DNA reads TGTGCCAGCAGTTTATCGCTGGGGATACCGGGACTAGAGAGTCCCTTCTACGAGCAGTACTTC. Protein product: CASSLSLGIPGLESPFYEQYF.

This chain joins TRBV3-1 (or the pseudogene TRBV3-2) and TRBJ1-2; D possibly corresponds to TRBD1 (6 bases). The CDR3 consists of 15 residues. Deletions cut 3 bases from V and 8 bases from J, with 19 bases between. Per the germline V gene, CDR1 is LGHDT and CDR2 is YNNKEL (reference sequence). CDR3 DNA sequence: TGTGCCAGCAGCCAGGGGCCAACAGGGACGGGCGGCTACACCTTC. It encodes CASSQGPTGTGGYTF.

The V and J genes are TRBV4-1 and TRBJ1-2, with D possibly being TRBD1 (6 bases). Germline V gene data show CDR1 as MGHRA and CDR2 as YSYEKL. The CDR3 length is 14 residues. V was trimmed by 0 bases and J by 2 bases, leaving 7 bases between them. The chain's CDR3 is CASSQETGNYGYTF. DNA of the CDR3: TGCGCCAGCAGCCAAGAGACAGGAAACTATGGCTACACCTTC.

The chain employs TRBV3-1 (or the pseudogene TRBV3-2) and TRBJ1-2; 7 positions match TRBD1. CDR3 size: 14 residues. CDR1 and CDR2 (germline): LGHDT, YNNKEL (reference sequence). The trim removed 4 bases at V and 3 bases at J, leaving 5 bases unmatched. The CDR3 DNA follows: TGTGCCAGCAGCCGGCTCGACAGGGACTATGGCTACACCTTC. It codes for CASSRLDRDYGYTF.

The chain is built from TRBV9 and TRBJ2-7, with 9 bases fitting TRBD2. V gave up 0 bases and J gave up 2 bases; unmatched junction bases: 0. The V gene's germline CDR1 is SGDLS and CDR2 YYNGEE. The CDR3 loop spans 14 amino acids. CDR3 nucleotides: TGTGCCAGCAGCGTAGGACTAGCGGCCTACGAGCAGTACTTC. Translated, it gives CASSVGLAAYEQYF.